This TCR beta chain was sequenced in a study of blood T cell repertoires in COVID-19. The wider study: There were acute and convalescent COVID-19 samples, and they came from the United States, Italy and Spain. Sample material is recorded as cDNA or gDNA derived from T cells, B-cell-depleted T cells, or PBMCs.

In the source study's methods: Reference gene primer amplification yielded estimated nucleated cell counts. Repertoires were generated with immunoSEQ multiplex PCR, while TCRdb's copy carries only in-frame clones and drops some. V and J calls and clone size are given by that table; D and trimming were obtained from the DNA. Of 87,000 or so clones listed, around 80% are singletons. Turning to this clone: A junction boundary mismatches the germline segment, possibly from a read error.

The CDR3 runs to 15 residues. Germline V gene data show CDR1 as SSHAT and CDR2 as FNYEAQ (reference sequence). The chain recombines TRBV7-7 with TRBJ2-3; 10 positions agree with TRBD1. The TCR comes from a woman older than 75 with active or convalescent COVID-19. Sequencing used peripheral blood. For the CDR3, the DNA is TGTGCTAGCAGCGCCAGGACAGGGGGGCCAGATACGCAGTATTTT. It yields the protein CASSARTGGPDTQYF.